This T cell receptor beta chain was sequenced in a study of blood T cell repertoires in COVID-19. The wider study: Acute and convalescent COVID-19 specimens originated in the United States, Italy and Spain. Sources were T cells, B-cell-depleted T cells, or PBMCs; the material itself was cDNA or gDNA.

V was pared by 3 bases and J by 5 bases, with 17 bases between. CDR3 length equals 15 residues. Germline lookup yields CDR1 SGDLS and CDR2 YYNGEE. Source study methods: Amplifying reference gene primers gave estimates of nucleated cell counts. The protocol was immunoSEQ multiplex PCR, while the TCRdb copy is restricted to in-frame clones and leaves out a portion. The V and J calls and clone size are taken from that table; D and trimming were inferred from the DNA. Of more than 150,000 clones listed, about 89% were seen once; the top ten hold approximately 6.7%. The chain uses TRBV9 and TRBJ2-5; a possible D gene is TRBD2 (7 bases). The specimen sequenced was peripheral blood. The receptor was derived from a man in his forties or fifties with acute or convalescent COVID-19. This CDR3 is CASSAGLAGAETQYF. In DNA form, the CDR3 reads TGTGCCAGCAGCGCGGGACTGGCGGGGGCGGAGACCCAGTACTTC.